The rows below give T cell receptor beta chains drawn from one sample of a study of technical replicates of blood from a few donors. Only in-frame clones appear in the TCRdb table, and some are missing; sequencing was by immunoSEQ multiplex PCR. The repertoire holds 60,000 to 80,000 clones, with roughly nine tenths as singletons. The sequencing input was PBMCs. These receptors were obtained from a human donor in good health. Some clones in this sample may be carry-over from other donors' samples. CDR3s include the opening cysteine and the closing phenylalanine or tryptophan. The order of the fields is J gene, D gene, clone size, V gene, CDR3 length, CDR3 DNA, CDR3 protein. A D gene is named only where the DNA matches it firmly. Size is omitted from some rows. Given values are once, few, many or a class for expanded clones.

J gene: TRBJ2-2; D gene: TRBD2; clone size: NA; V gene: TRBV7-6; CDR3 length: 16; CDR3 DNA: TGTGCCAGCAGCCTATATAGCGGGAGAGCCCCCGGGGAGCTGTTTTTT; CDR3 protein: CASSLYSGRAPGELFF
J gene: TRBJ2-1; D gene: TRBD1; clone size: NA; V gene: TRBV7-9; CDR3 length: 15; CDR3 DNA: TGTGCCAGCAGGGATGACAGGGGCTTAAACAATGAGCAGTTCTTC; CDR3 protein: CASRDDRGLNNEQFF
J gene: TRBJ2-1; D gene: NA; clone size: NA; V gene: TRBV5-6; CDR3 length: 12; CDR3 DNA: TGTGCCAGCAGCCGGACGGGGAATGAGCAGTTCTTC; CDR3 protein: CASSRTGNEQFF
J gene: TRBJ1-3; D gene: NA; clone size: NA; V gene: TRBV4-2; CDR3 length: 15; CDR3 DNA: TGTGCCAGCAGCCAGGGGCCGAGCTCTGGAAACACCATATATTTT; CDR3 protein: CASSQGPSSGNTIYF
J gene: TRBJ1-5; D gene: NA; clone size: NA; V gene: TRBV6-1; CDR3 length: 16; CDR3 DNA: TGTGCCAGCAGTGAAGTAAGTGTTGTCTCGGGGCAGCCCCAGCATTTT; CDR3 protein: CASSEVSVVSGQPQHF
J gene: TRBJ2-3; D gene: TRBD2; clone size: once; V gene: TRBV7-2; CDR3 length: 16; CDR3 DNA: TGTGCCAGCAGCTTGCTAGCGGGGGGGAGCACAGATACGCAGTATTTT; CDR3 protein: CASSLLAGGSTDTQYF
J gene: TRBJ2-1; D gene: TRBD1; clone size: once; V gene: TRBV29-1; CDR3 length: 12; CDR3 DNA: TGCAGCGTTGAACTAACAGGGGTCGAGCAGTTCTTC; CDR3 protein: CSVELTGVEQFF
J gene: TRBJ2-7; D gene: NA; clone size: NA; V gene: TRBV6-6; CDR3 length: 13; CDR3 DNA: TGTGCCAGCACACTCACTAGCTCCTACGAGCAGTACTTC; CDR3 protein: CASTLTSSYEQYF
J gene: TRBJ1-2; D gene: TRBD1; clone size: NA; V gene: TRBV7-9; CDR3 length: 18; CDR3 DNA: TGTGCCAGCAGCTTCCTCGGGACAGGGGGCTTAGACAACTATGGCTACACCTTC; CDR3 protein: CASSFLGTGGLDNYGYTF
J gene: TRBJ2-1; D gene: NA; clone size: NA; V gene: TRBV13; CDR3 length: 15; CDR3 DNA: TGTGCCAGCAGCTTAGTGCAGGGTTCCTACAATGAGCAGTTCTTC; CDR3 protein: CASSLVQGSYNEQFF
J gene: TRBJ2-7; D gene: TRBD1; clone size: NA; V gene: TRBV4-1; CDR3 length: 17; CDR3 DNA: TGCGCCAGCAGCCAAGCGACCTCCCCGGGACAGACCTACGAGCAGTACTTC; CDR3 protein: CASSQATSPGQTYEQYF
J gene: TRBJ1-3; D gene: NA; clone size: once; V gene: TRBV30; CDR3 length: 13; CDR3 DNA: TGTGCCTGGAGTGCAGGGGCTGGAAACACCATATATTTT; CDR3 protein: CAWSAGAGNTIYF
J gene: TRBJ2-1; D gene: NA; clone size: NA; V gene: TRBV7-2; CDR3 length: 14; CDR3 DNA: TGTGCCAGCAGCCCCGGCAGCAGCGGCGATGAGCAGTTCTTC; CDR3 protein: CASSPGSSGDEQFF
J gene: TRBJ1-2; D gene: TRBD1; clone size: NA; V gene: TRBV7-3; CDR3 length: 16; CDR3 DNA: TGTGCCAGCAGCCCCCAGGGGGACAGGTCAAACTATGGCTACACCTTC; CDR3 protein: CASSPQGDRSNYGYTF
J gene: TRBJ2-6; D gene: TRBD2; clone size: NA; V gene: TRBV5-1; CDR3 length: 18; CDR3 DNA: TGCGCCAGCAGCGGGACTAGCGGGGGGGCTTCTGGGGCCAACGTCCTGACTTTC; CDR3 protein: CASSGTSGGASGANVLTF
J gene: TRBJ1-1; D gene: NA; clone size: NA; V gene: TRBV5-6; CDR3 length: 15; CDR3 DNA: TGTGCCAGCAGCCTTCCATTCCGGGTCAACACTGAAGCTTTCTTT; CDR3 protein: CASSLPFRVNTEAFF
J gene: TRBJ2-1; D gene: TRBD2; clone size: once; V gene: TRBV7-2; CDR3 length: 15; CDR3 DNA: TGTGCCAGCAGCCTTCCGGGGCTAGCGGGACGTGAGCAGTTCTTC; CDR3 protein: CASSLPGLAGREQFF
J gene: TRBJ2-7; D gene: NA; clone size: NA; V gene: TRBV6-5; CDR3 length: 14; CDR3 DNA: TGTGCCAGCAGTTATATGGAGAGCTCCTACGAGCAGTACTTC; CDR3 protein: CASSYMESSYEQYF
J gene: TRBJ2-2; D gene: TRBD1; clone size: NA; V gene: TRBV4-2; CDR3 length: 17; CDR3 DNA: TGTGCCAGCAGCCAAGAATGGGGGACAGTGAACACCGGGGAGCTGTTTTTT; CDR3 protein: CASSQEWGTVNTGELFF
J gene: TRBJ2-6; D gene: TRBD1; clone size: NA; V gene: TRBV6-6; CDR3 length: 16; CDR3 DNA: TGTGCCAGCAGGACAGGGGGCCCATCTGGGGCCAACGTCCTGACTTTC; CDR3 protein: CASRTGGPSGANVLTF
J gene: TRBJ2-1; D gene: TRBD2; clone size: NA; V gene: TRBV7-8; CDR3 length: 16; CDR3 DNA: TGTGCCAGCAGCTTAGCGCGACTAGCGGGAGGGGATGAGCAGTTCTTC; CDR3 protein: CASSLARLAGGDEQFF
J gene: TRBJ2-7; D gene: NA; clone size: NA; V gene: TRBV7-9; CDR3 length: 13; CDR3 DNA: TGTGCCAGCAGCTTAGATCCAGGGTACGAGCAGTACTTC; CDR3 protein: CASSLDPGYEQYF
J gene: TRBJ1-2; D gene: NA; clone size: NA; V gene: TRBV2; CDR3 length: 13; CDR3 DNA: TGTGCCAGCAGTGAAGGTACTTCGGGTGGCTACACCTTC; CDR3 protein: CASSEGTSGGYTF
J gene: TRBJ2-2; D gene: NA; clone size: NA; V gene: TRBV7-6; CDR3 length: 14; CDR3 DNA: TGTGCCAGCAGCTCCACTACGAACACCGGGGAGCTGTTTTTT; CDR3 protein: CASSSTTNTGELFF
J gene: TRBJ1-1; D gene: TRBD1; clone size: NA; V gene: TRBV7-9; CDR3 length: 15; CDR3 DNA: TGTGCCAGCAGCTCAAAGAGGGCACAGGGGGCTGAAGCTTTCTTT; CDR3 protein: CASSSKRAQGAEAFF
J gene: TRBJ2-7; D gene: NA; clone size: NA; V gene: TRBV29-1; CDR3 length: 12; CDR3 DNA: TGCAGCGCCCATTGGACATCAGGGGAGCAGTACTTC; CDR3 protein: CSAHWTSGEQYF
J gene: TRBJ2-2; D gene: NA; clone size: once; V gene: TRBV5-1; CDR3 length: 14; CDR3 DNA: TGCGCCAGCAGCTTGGAGAGCCGGTCCGGGGAGCTGTTTTTT; CDR3 protein: CASSLESRSGELFF
J gene: TRBJ2-3; D gene: TRBD1; clone size: NA; V gene: TRBV9; CDR3 length: 17; CDR3 DNA: TGTGCCAGCAGCGTAGGGGCTCCGAGGGGGCAAACAGATACGCAGTATTTT; CDR3 protein: CASSVGAPRGQTDTQYF
J gene: TRBJ1-1; D gene: NA; clone size: NA; V gene: TRBV7-9; CDR3 length: 12; CDR3 DNA: TGTGCCAGCAGCTTCTCGAACACTGAAGCTTTCTTT; CDR3 protein: CASSFSNTEAFF
J gene: TRBJ1-5; D gene: NA; clone size: NA; V gene: TRBV19; CDR3 length: 14; CDR3 DNA: TGTGCCAGTAGTATAGTACAGAGCAATCAGCCCCAGCATTTT; CDR3 protein: CASSIVQSNQPQHF
J gene: TRBJ1-3; D gene: TRBD1; clone size: NA; V gene: TRBV4-1; CDR3 length: 16; CDR3 DNA: TGCGCCAGCAGCCAAGAGGGGACAGGCTCTGGAAACACCATATATTTT; CDR3 protein: CASSQEGTGSGNTIYF
J gene: TRBJ1-3; D gene: NA; clone size: NA; V gene: TRBV18; CDR3 length: 15; CDR3 DNA: TGTGCCAGCTCGCTCGTTTCGGGGACTGGAAACACCATATATTTT; CDR3 protein: CASSLVSGTGNTIYF
J gene: TRBJ1-2; D gene: NA; clone size: NA; V gene: TRBV30; CDR3 length: 13; CDR3 DNA: TGTGCCTGGAGTTCAGGGGAAAACTATGGCTACACCTTC; CDR3 protein: CAWSSGENYGYTF
J gene: TRBJ1-2; D gene: NA; clone size: NA; V gene: TRBV6-4; CDR3 length: 12; CDR3 DNA: TGTGCCAGCAGTGACTTTGCGGGGGGCTACACCTTC; CDR3 protein: CASSDFAGGYTF
J gene: TRBJ1-6; D gene: TRBD1; clone size: NA; V gene: TRBV2; CDR3 length: 15; CDR3 DNA: TGTGCCAGCAGAGCCGGGACAGGATCAATTTCACCCCTCCACTTT; CDR3 protein: CASRAGTGSISPLHF
J gene: TRBJ2-2; D gene: TRBD1; clone size: NA; V gene: TRBV18; CDR3 length: 16; CDR3 DNA: TGTGCCAGCTCACCACTCTCCAGGGGGACCACCGGGGAGCTGTTTTTT; CDR3 protein: CASSPLSRGTTGELFF
J gene: TRBJ2-7; D gene: NA; clone size: NA; V gene: TRBV7-2; CDR3 length: 14; CDR3 DNA: TGTGCCAGCAGCTCCGCCACAGGGTCCTACGAGCAGTACTTC; CDR3 protein: CASSSATGSYEQYF
J gene: TRBJ2-5; D gene: TRBD1; clone size: once; V gene: TRBV5-1; CDR3 length: 15; CDR3 DNA: TGCGCCAGCAGCCTCTATGGGACAGAAAAAGAGACCCAGTACTTC; CDR3 protein: CASSLYGTEKETQYF
J gene: TRBJ2-3; D gene: TRBD2; clone size: NA; V gene: TRBV27; CDR3 length: 15; CDR3 DNA: TGTGCCAGCAGTATCCTAGGGGTAGCGGGAGATACGCAGTATTTT; CDR3 protein: CASSILGVAGDTQYF
J gene: TRBJ2-4; D gene: NA; clone size: NA; V gene: TRBV27; CDR3 length: 14; CDR3 DNA: TGTGCCAGCAGTTTGGGGGGAGCCAAAAACATTCAGTACTTC; CDR3 protein: CASSLGGAKNIQYF
J gene: TRBJ2-5; D gene: TRBD2; clone size: NA; V gene: TRBV7-2; CDR3 length: 16; CDR3 DNA: TGTGCCAGCAGCCGACGGACTAGCGGGAACCAAGAGACCCAGTACTTC; CDR3 protein: CASSRRTSGNQETQYF
J gene: TRBJ1-1; D gene: NA; clone size: NA; V gene: TRBV5-8; CDR3 length: 17; CDR3 DNA: TGTGCCAGCAGCTTAACCCCGGGACACTGGATGGACACTGAAGCTTTCTTT; CDR3 protein: CASSLTPGHWMDTEAFF
J gene: TRBJ1-1; D gene: NA; clone size: once; V gene: TRBV5-4; CDR3 length: 15; CDR3 DNA: TGTGCCAGCAGCAAATCAGGGGTTTCGAACACTGAAGCTTTCTTT; CDR3 protein: CASSKSGVSNTEAFF
J gene: TRBJ2-3; D gene: TRBD2; clone size: NA; V gene: TRBV7-9; CDR3 length: 18; CDR3 DNA: TGTGCCAGCAGCTTAGGTCGACTAGCGGGAGGGCCAGGGGATACGCAGTATTTT; CDR3 protein: CASSLGRLAGGPGDTQYF
J gene: TRBJ1-2; D gene: NA; clone size: NA; V gene: TRBV6-6; CDR3 length: 14; CDR3 DNA: TGTGCCAGCGGAGGGTGGGCCGCGGCGGGGGGCTACACCTTC; CDR3 protein: CASGGWAAAGGYTF
J gene: TRBJ2-3; D gene: TRBD2; clone size: NA; V gene: TRBV29-1; CDR3 length: 14; CDR3 DNA: TGCAGCGTTGGAAGGCGGGAGGGCACAGATACGCAGTATTTT; CDR3 protein: CSVGRREGTDTQYF
J gene: TRBJ2-3; D gene: TRBD2; clone size: once; V gene: TRBV10-3; CDR3 length: 14; CDR3 DNA: TGTGCCATCAGTCTAGCGGGGGGGCAAGATACGCAGTATTTT; CDR3 protein: CAISLAGGQDTQYF
J gene: TRBJ2-7; D gene: TRBD1; clone size: NA; V gene: TRBV2; CDR3 length: 15; CDR3 DNA: TGTGCCAGCAGCGCCGGGACAGGTGGATCCTACGAGCAGTACTTC; CDR3 protein: CASSAGTGGSYEQYF
J gene: TRBJ2-5; D gene: TRBD2; clone size: NA; V gene: TRBV10-3; CDR3 length: 16; CDR3 DNA: TGTGCCATCAGTGACTACGGGACTAGCGGGACTGAGACCCAGTACTTC; CDR3 protein: CAISDYGTSGTETQYF
J gene: TRBJ2-1; D gene: TRBD2; clone size: NA; V gene: TRBV5-1; CDR3 length: 14; CDR3 DNA: TGCGCCAGCAGCCCCAGCGGGGGTTACAATGAGCAGTTCTTC; CDR3 protein: CASSPSGGYNEQFF
J gene: TRBJ2-1; D gene: TRBD2; clone size: NA; V gene: TRBV7-9; CDR3 length: 16; CDR3 DNA: TGTGCCAGCAGCCGCCAGAGCGGGAGAAGGGTCAATGAGCAGTTCTTC; CDR3 protein: CASSRQSGRRVNEQFF
J gene: TRBJ2-7; D gene: NA; clone size: NA; V gene: TRBV4-3; CDR3 length: 15; CDR3 DNA: TGCGCCAGCAGCCAAGACAGGACAGTGGACTACGAGCAGTACTTC; CDR3 protein: CASSQDRTVDYEQYF
J gene: TRBJ2-7; D gene: NA; clone size: NA; V gene: TRBV5-1; CDR3 length: 14; CDR3 DNA: TGCGCCAGCAGCCCCACTAGGCCTTCCTACGAGCAGTACTTC; CDR3 protein: CASSPTRPSYEQYF
J gene: TRBJ2-1; D gene: NA; clone size: NA; V gene: TRBV29-1; CDR3 length: 10; CDR3 DNA: TGCAGCGCGGGAGAGGTTGAGCAGTTCTTC; CDR3 protein: CSAGEVEQFF